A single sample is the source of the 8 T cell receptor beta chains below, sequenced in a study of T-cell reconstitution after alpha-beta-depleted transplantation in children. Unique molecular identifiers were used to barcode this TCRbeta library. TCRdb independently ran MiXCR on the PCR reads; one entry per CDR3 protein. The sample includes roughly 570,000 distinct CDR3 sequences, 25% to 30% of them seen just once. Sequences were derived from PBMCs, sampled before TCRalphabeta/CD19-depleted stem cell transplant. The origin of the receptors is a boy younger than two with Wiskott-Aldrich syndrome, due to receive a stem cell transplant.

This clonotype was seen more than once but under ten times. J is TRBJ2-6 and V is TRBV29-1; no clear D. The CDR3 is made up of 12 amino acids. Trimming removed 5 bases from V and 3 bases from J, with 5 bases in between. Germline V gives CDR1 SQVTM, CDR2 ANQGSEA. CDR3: CSVPVGANVLTF. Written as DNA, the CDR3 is TGCAGCGTTCCGGTTGGGGCCAACGTCCTGACTTTC.

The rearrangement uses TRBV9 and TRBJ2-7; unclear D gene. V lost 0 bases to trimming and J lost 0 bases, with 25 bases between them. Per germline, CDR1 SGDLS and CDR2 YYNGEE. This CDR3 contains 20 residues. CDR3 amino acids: CASSVVMGSWRHLSSYEQYF. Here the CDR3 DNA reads TGTGCCAGCAGCGTAGTCATGGGTAGCTGGAGACACCTGAGCTCCTACGAGCAGTACTTC.

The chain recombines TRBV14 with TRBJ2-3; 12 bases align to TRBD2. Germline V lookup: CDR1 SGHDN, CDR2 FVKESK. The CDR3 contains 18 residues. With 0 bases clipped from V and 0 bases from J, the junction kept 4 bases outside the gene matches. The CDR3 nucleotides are TGTGCCAGCAGCCAAGATGGACTAGCGGGGCTTAGCACAGATACGCAGTATTTT. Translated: CASSQDGLAGLSTDTQYF.

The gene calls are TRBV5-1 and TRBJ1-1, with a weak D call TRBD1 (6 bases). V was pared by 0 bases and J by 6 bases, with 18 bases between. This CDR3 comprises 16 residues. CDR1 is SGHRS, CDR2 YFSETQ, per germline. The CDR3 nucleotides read TGCGCCAGCAGCTTGGCCAAGGGCAGGGGCCTCCCTGAAGCTTTCTTT. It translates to CASSLAKGRGLPEAFF.

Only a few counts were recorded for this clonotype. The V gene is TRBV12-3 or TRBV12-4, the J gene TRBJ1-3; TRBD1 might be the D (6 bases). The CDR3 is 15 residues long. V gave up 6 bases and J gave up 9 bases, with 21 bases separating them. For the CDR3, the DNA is TGTGCCAGCAGCCCTCTGGGGGGCGCGGTGGGCACCATATATTTT. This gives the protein CASSPLGGAVGTIYF.

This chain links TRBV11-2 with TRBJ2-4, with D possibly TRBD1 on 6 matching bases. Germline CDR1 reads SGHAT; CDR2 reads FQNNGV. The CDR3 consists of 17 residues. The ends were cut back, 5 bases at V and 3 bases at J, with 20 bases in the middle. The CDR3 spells CASSQTLPTGYKNIQYF. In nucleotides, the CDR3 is TGTGCCAGCAGCCAAACGTTACCAACAGGGTACAAAAACATTCAGTACTTC.

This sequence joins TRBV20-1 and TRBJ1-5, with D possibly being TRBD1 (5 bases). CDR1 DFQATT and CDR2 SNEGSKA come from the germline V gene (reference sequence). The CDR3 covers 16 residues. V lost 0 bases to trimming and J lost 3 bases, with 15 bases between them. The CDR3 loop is CSARDPFGAVNQPQHF. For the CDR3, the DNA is TGCAGTGCTAGAGATCCTTTTGGGGCAGTCAATCAGCCCCAGCATTTT.

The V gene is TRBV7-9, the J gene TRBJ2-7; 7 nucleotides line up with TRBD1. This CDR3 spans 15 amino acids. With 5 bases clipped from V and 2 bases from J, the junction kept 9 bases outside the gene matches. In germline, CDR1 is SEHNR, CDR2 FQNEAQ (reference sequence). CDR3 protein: CASSVGTADTYEQYF. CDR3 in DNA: TGTGCCAGCAGCGTGGGGACAGCGGATACCTACGAGCAGTACTTC.